These 15 T cell receptor beta chains originate from one sample sequenced in a study of blood T cells in healthy people across ages. For the second PCR, which ran for about 7 to 12 cycles, a sample-barcoded 5' primer and a J-beta primer mix were used. TCRdb reprocessed the 5' RACE reads via MiXCR and lists one record per CDR3 protein. The sample records hundreds of thousands of distinct CDR3 sequences, 40% to 45% being singletons. The sequenced sample was blood. The source is a man older than 75 in good health.

This sequence joins TRBV20-1 and TRBJ2-3; maybe TRBD2 (6 bases). The CDR3 sequence is 16 residues long. CDR1 is DFQATT and CDR2 is SNEGSKA in the germline V gene (reference sequence). Trimming took off 3 bases at V and 4 bases at J, with 20 bases between the two ends. CDR3 nucleotides: TGCAGTGCTAGCCCAAGCATGGGAGGATTAGCAGATACGCAGTATTTT. Protein: CSASPSMGGLADTQYF.

This clonotype was found a few times. The chain has TRBV30 and TRBJ2-7; 10 bases align to TRBD2. CDR1 and CDR2 (germline): GTSNPN, SVGIG (reference sequence). V was pared by 5 bases and J by 2 bases, with 3 bases of the junction left unmatched. The CDR3 extends over 13 amino acids. CDR3 sequence: CAWGLAETYEQYF. The CDR3 DNA reads as TGTGCCTGGGGACTAGCGGAAACCTACGAGCAGTACTTC.

This clonotype was counted at least ten times. CDR3 DNA sequence: TGCGCCAGCAGCTTCTTAAAAGACAGTCCCTACGAGCAGTACTTC. This gives the protein CASSFLKDSPYEQYF. V and J are TRBV5-1 and TRBJ2-7; TRBD1 is a possible D gene (5 bases). Germline V lookup: CDR1 SGHRS, CDR2 YFSETQ. CDR3 size: 15 residues. V was trimmed by 2 bases and J by 2 bases, leaving 14 bases between them.

For the CDR3, the DNA is TGTGCCACCAGCAGAGGGACAGGACGGGAAGAGACCCAGTACTTC. Encoded protein: CATSRGTGREETQYF. The rearrangement links TRBV15 to TRBJ2-5; 7 bases line up with TRBD1. Germline values: CDR1 LNHNV, CDR2 YYDKDF (reference sequence). V lost 1 base and J lost 3; bases outside the gene matches: 5. This CDR3 has 15 residues.

The rearrangement joins TRBV2 to TRBJ2-6; 9 nucleotides line up with TRBD1. Germline V gene data show CDR1 as SNHLY and CDR2 as FYNNEI. The CDR3 consists of 17 residues. V was pared by 5 bases and J by 3 bases, with 8 bases of the junction left unmatched. Written as DNA, the CDR3 is TGTGCCAGCAGTATGGGACAGGGTGGTAGTGGGGCCAACGTCCTGACTTTC. Translated: CASSMGQGGSGANVLTF.

On this clonotype: This sequence may be a read error, since a much larger clone differs from it by one base. V gene TRBV29-1 combines with J gene TRBJ2-3; weak D call: TRBD1 (5 bases). CDR3 length: 15 amino acids. V dropped 6 bases and J dropped 1 base, with 17 bases sitting between them. Germline lookup yields CDR1 SQVTM and CDR2 ANQGSEA. CDR3 coding DNA: TGCAGCGTCCCGGTGGCTCAAGGGGGCACAGATACGCAGTATTTT. Amino acid sequence: CSVPVAQGGTDTQYF.

This clonotype has just a few counts. V usage is TRBV6-5 and J usage is TRBJ2-1; TRBD2 is a possible D gene (6 bases). The DNA matches TRBJ2-7 better at its end, which makes the J call doubtful. The CDR3 runs to 15 residues. The V gene's germline CDR1 is MNHEY and CDR2 SVGAGI. The CDR3 reads CASSLSEGSYNEQYF. Here the CDR3 DNA reads TGTGCCAGCAGTTTATCGGAGGGCTCCTACAATGAGCAGTACTTC.

V is TRBV28 and J is TRBJ1-6; unclear D gene. The V end lost 5 bases, the J end lost 5 bases, and 10 bases lay between the germline ends. CDR3 length equals 14 residues. Germline V CDR1 and CDR2: MDHEN, SYDVKM. The CDR3 protein is CASSPGHDNSPLHF. Here the CDR3 DNA reads TGTGCCAGCAGTCCGGGCCATGATAATTCACCCCTCCACTTT.

This clonotype occurred a few times. The chain links TRBV6-2 or TRBV6-3 to TRBJ2-4; D is perhaps TRBD2 (6 bases). The J call may be faulty, since TRBJ2-7 better matches the DNA end. Germline-derived CDR1 and CDR2 are MNHEY and SVGEGT. CDR3 length: 12 residues. The CDR3 sequence is CASSYLGGEQYF. Written as DNA, the CDR3 is TGTGCCAGCAGTTACTTGGGGGGCGAGCAGTACTTC.

This clonotype showed up just once. V is TRBV6-2 or TRBV6-3 and J is TRBJ1-1; D is unclear. CDR3 length equals 14 residues. The V end was cut by 7 bases, the J end by 5 bases, with 17 bases between. Germline CDR1 and CDR2: MNHEY and SVGEGT. As DNA, the CDR3 is TGTGCCAGCACCGCAACGGGAGGATGGACTGAAGCTTTCTTT. This encodes CASTATGGWTEAFF.

The chain links TRBV20-1 to TRBJ2-7; 7 bases fit TRBD2. Germline V lookup: CDR1 DFQATT, CDR2 SNEGSKA (reference sequence). The V segment lost 0 bases and the J segment 0 bases; nucleotides outside the gene matches: 5. The CDR3 is 15 amino acids. The chain's CDR3 is CSAREIAGPSYEQYF. As DNA, the CDR3 is TGCAGTGCTAGAGAGATAGCGGGCCCCTCCTACGAGCAGTACTTC.

Here the CDR3 DNA reads TGCGCCAGCAGCTTGGCCGGACACCCCAAGGACAATGAGCAGTTCTTC. Translation: CASSLAGHPKDNEQFF. V gene TRBV5-1 combines with J gene TRBJ2-1, with a possible D match to TRBD1 (5 bases). Germline V gene lookup returns CDR1 SGHRS and CDR2 YFSETQ. The CDR3 is 16 residues long. V lost 0 bases and J 5 bases, leaving 15 bases between the germline ends.

CDR3 region: CASGPGGWGTEAFF. The CDR3 DNA is TGTGCCAGCGGGCCAGGGGGGTGGGGCACTGAAGCTTTCTTT. The chain couples TRBV12-3 or TRBV12-4 to TRBJ1-1; TRBD1 agrees at 7 bases. Trimming cost V 8 bases and J 4 bases; bases outside gene matches: 10. This CDR3 region has 14 residues.

The genes are TRBV20-1 and TRBJ2-7; 7 nucleotides align to TRBD1. Per germline, CDR1 DFQATT and CDR2 SNEGSKA (reference sequence). Unmatched junction bases numbered 3, after V lost 2 bases and J lost 2 bases. The CDR3 is made up of 13 amino acids. CDR3 loop: CSARSQGAYEQYF. DNA of the CDR3: TGCAGTGCTAGAAGCCAGGGGGCCTACGAGCAGTACTTC.

Remarks on this clonotype: Given a much more abundant clone one base away, this may be a read error. This chain connects TRBV12-3 or TRBV12-4 to TRBJ2-2, with 7 positions matching TRBD1. The CDR3 has 13 residues. Unmatched junction bases numbered 6, after V lost 10 bases and J lost 4 bases. This CDR3 is CATRTGRTGELFF. The CDR3 coding sequence is TGTGCCACCAGGACAGGCCGCACCGGGGAGCTGTTTTTT.